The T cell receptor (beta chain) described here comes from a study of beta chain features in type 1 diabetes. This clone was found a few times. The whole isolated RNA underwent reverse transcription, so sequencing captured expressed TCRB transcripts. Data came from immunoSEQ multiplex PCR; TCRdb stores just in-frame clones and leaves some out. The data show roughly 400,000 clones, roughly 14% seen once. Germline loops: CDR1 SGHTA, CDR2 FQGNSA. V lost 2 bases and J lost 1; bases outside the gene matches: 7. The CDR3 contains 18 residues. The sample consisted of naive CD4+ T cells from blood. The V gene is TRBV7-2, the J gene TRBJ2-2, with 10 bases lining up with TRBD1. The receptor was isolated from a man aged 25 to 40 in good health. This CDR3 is CASSLTGTGAMNTGELFF. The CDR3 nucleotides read TGTGCCAGCAGCTTAACTGGGACAGGGGCGATGAACACCGGGGAGCTGTTTTTT.